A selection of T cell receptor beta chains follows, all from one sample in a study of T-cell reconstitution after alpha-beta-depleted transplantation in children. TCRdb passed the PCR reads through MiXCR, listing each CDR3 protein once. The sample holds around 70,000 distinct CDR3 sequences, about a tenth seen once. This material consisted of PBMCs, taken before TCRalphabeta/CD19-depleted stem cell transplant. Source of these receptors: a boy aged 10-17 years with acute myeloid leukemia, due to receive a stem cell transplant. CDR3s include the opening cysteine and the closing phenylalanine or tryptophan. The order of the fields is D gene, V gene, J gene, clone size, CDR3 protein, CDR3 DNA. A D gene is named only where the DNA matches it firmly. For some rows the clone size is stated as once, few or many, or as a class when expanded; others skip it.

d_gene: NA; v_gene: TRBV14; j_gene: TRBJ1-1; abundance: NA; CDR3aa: CASRQLFYGGYDTEAFF; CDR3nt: TGTGCCAGCAGGCAACTCTTCTATGGAGGGTACGACACTGAAGCTTTCTTT
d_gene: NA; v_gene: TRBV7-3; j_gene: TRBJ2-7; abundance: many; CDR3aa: CASSLTLVRSYEQYF; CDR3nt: TGTGCCAGCAGCTTAACACTAGTGAGGTCCTACGAGCAGTACTTC
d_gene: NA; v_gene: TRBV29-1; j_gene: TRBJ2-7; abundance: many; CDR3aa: CSVLGKGPGEQYF; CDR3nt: TGCAGCGTTCTCGGGAAAGGGCCTGGAGAGCAGTACTTC
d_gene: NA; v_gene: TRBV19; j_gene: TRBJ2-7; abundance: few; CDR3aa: CASSFLSQGSSYEQYF; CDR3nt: TGTGCCAGTAGCTTCCTATCTCAGGGGAGCTCCTACGAGCAGTACTTC
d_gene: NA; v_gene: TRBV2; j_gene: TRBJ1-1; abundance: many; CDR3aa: CASRDGLSLGAEAFF; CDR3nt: TGTGCCAGCAGGGACGGACTCTCCTTGGGGGCTGAAGCTTTCTTT
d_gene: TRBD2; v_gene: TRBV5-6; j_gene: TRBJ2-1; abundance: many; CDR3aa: CASRYRLAVNEQFF; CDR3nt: TGTGCCAGCAGATATAGACTAGCGGTTAATGAGCAGTTCTTC
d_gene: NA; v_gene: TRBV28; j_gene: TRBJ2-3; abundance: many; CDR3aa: CASSLSGTLSTDTQYF; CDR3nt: TGTGCCAGCAGTTTATCAGGGACCCTAAGCACAGATACGCAGTATTTT
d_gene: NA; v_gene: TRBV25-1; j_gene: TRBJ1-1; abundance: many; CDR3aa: CASSEGGGHTEAFF; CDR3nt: TGTGCCAGCAGTGAAGGGGGAGGCCACACTGAAGCTTTCTTT
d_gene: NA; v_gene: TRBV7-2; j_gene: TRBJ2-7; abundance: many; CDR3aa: CASSLSTAVRYEQYF; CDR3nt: TGTGCCAGCAGCCTATCGACAGCCGTTCGTTACGAGCAGTACTTC
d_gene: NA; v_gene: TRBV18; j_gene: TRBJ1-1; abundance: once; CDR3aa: CASSPPRMEANTEAFF; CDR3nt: TGTGCCAGCTCACCACCACGGATGGAGGCTAACACTGAAGCTTTCTTT
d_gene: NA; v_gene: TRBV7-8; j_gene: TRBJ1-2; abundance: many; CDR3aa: CASSNNMDYGYTF; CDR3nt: TGTGCCAGCAGCAACAACATGGATTATGGCTACACCTTC
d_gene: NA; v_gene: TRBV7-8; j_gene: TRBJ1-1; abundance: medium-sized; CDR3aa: CASSGQTVNTEAFF; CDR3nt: TGTGCCAGCAGCGGGCAGACAGTGAACACTGAAGCTTTCTTT
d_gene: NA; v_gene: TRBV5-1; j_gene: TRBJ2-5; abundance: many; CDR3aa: CASRQEVGYQETQYF; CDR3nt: TGCGCCAGCAGACAAGAGGTCGGTTACCAAGAGACCCAGTACTTC
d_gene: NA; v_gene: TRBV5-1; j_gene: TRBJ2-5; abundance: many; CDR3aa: CASSHPGNQETQYF; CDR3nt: TGCGCCAGCAGCCACCCAGGGAACCAAGAGACCCAGTACTTC
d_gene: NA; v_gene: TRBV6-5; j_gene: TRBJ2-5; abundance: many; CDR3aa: CASRPLGGRGVETQYF; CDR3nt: TGTGCCAGCAGACCCCTCGGGGGTCGGGGTGTCGAGACCCAGTACTTC
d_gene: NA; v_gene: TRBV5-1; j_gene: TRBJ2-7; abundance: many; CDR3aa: CASSPDSLGSYEQYF; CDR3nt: TGCGCCAGCAGCCCAGACAGCCTTGGCTCCTACGAGCAGTACTTC
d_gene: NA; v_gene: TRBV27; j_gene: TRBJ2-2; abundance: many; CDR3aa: CASSFLPLWVGELFF; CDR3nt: TGTGCCAGCAGTTTCCTACCCCTCTGGGTCGGGGAGCTGTTTTTT
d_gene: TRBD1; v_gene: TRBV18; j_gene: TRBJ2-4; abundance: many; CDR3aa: CASSPRTGGMDIQYF; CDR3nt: TGTGCCAGCTCACCCAGGACAGGGGGCATGGACATTCAGTACTTC
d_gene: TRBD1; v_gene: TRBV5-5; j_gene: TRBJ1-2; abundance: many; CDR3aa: CASSLGTGGYGYTF; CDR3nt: TGTGCCAGCAGCCTCGGGACAGGCGGCTATGGCTACACCTTC
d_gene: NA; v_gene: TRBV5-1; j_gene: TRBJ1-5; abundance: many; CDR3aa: CASSTTGRNQPQHF; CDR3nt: TGCGCCAGCAGTACCACAGGGCGCAATCAGCCCCAGCATTTT
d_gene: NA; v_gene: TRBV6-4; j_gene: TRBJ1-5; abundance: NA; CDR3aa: CASSTEESSNQPQHF; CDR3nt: TGTGCCAGCAGTACAGAAGAATCTAGCAATCAGCCCCAGCATTTT
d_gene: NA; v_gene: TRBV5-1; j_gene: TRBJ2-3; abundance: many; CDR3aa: CASSLSDTQYF; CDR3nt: TGCGCCAGCAGCTTGTCAGATACGCAGTATTTT
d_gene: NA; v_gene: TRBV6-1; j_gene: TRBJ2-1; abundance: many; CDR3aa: CASWEGGNPHEQFF; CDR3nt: TGTGCCAGCTGGGAGGGGGGCAATCCCCATGAGCAGTTCTTC
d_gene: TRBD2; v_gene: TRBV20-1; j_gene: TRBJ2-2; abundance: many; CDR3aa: CSATHSGSGIYTGELFF; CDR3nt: TGCAGTGCTACCCATAGCGGGAGCGGCATTTATACCGGGGAGCTGTTTTTT
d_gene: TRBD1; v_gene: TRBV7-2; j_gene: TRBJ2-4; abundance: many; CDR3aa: CASSQTGTKNIQYF; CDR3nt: TGTGCCAGCAGCCAGACAGGGACCAAAAACATTCAGTACTTC
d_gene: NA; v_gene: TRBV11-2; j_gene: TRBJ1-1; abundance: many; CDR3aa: CASSPPAIGFLVGNGEAFF; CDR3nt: TGTGCCAGCAGCCCCCCAGCAATCGGCTTTCTAGTTGGGAATGGTGAAGCTTTCTTT
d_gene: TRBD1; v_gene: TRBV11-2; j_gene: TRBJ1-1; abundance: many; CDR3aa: CASSLRQGAGTEAFF; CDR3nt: TGTGCCAGCAGCCTACGACAGGGGGCAGGGACTGAAGCTTTCTTT
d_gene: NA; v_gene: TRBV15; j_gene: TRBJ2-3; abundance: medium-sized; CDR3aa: CATSAGRAQYF; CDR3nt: TGTGCCACCAGCGCAGGACGAGCGCAGTATTTT
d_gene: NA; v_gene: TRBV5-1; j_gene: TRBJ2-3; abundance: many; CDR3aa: CASRDGGRDTDTQYF; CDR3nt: TGCGCCAGCAGGGACGGGGGGCGCGACACAGATACGCAGTATTTT
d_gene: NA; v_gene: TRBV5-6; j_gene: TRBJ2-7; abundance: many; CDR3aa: CASSPRATTSQYF; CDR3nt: TGTGCCAGCAGCCCCCGGGCCACGACGTCGCAGTACTTC
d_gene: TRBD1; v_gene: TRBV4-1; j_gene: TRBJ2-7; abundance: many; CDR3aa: CASSQGWTGPGEQYF; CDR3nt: TGCGCCAGCAGCCAAGGGTGGACAGGGCCGGGGGAGCAGTACTTC
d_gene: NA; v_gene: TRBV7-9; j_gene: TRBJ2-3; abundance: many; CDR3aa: CASSLGYTQYF; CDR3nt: TGTGCCAGCAGCTTAGGCTATACGCAGTATTTT
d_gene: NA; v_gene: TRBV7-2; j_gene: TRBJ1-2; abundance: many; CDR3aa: CASSLNGINYGYTF; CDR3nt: TGTGCCAGCAGCTTGAACGGAATTAACTATGGCTACACCTTC
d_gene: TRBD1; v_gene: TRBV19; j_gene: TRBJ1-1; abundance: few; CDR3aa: CASTPTGANTEAFF; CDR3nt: TGTGCCAGTACCCCAACAGGGGCGAACACTGAAGCTTTCTTT
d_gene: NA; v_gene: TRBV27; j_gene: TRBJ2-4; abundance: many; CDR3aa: CASSLSDGRIQYF; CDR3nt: TGTGCCAGCAGTTTATCGGACGGGAGAATTCAGTACTTC
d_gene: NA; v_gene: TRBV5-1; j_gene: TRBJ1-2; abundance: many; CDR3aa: CASSITGYGYTF; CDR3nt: TGCGCCAGCAGCATCACAGGGTATGGCTACACCTTC
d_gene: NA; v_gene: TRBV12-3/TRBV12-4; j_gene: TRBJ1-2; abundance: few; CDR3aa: CASQKGAIYGYTF; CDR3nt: TGTGCCAGCCAGAAAGGGGCAATCTATGGCTACACCTTC
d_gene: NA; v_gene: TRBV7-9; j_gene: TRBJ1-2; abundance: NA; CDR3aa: CASSLDRRQMYGYTF; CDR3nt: TGTGCCAGCAGCTTGGATCGCAGGCAAATGTATGGCTACACCTTC
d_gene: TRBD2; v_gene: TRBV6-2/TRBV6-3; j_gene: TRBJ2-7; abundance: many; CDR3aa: CASSYTQSPGLAGGPSYEQYF; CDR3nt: TGTGCCAGCAGTTACACTCAGAGCCCGGGACTAGCGGGAGGCCCCTCCTACGAGCAGTACTTC
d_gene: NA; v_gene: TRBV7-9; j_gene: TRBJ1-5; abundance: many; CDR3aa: CASSLRPNQPQHF; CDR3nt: TGTGCCAGCAGCTTAAGACCGAATCAGCCCCAGCATTTT
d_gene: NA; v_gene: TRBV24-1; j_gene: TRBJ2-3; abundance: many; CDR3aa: CATSDWSSGNTQYF; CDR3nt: TGTGCCACCAGTGATTGGAGTAGCGGAAATACGCAGTATTTT
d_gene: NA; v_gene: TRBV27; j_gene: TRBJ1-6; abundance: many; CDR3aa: CASSLPGVRDSPLHF; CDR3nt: TGTGCCAGCAGCTTACCAGGGGTGCGCGATTCACCCCTCCACTTT
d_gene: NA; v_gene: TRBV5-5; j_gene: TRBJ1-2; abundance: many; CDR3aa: CASSLDRANYGYTF; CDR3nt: TGTGCCAGCAGCTTGGACCGAGCTAACTATGGCTACACCTTC
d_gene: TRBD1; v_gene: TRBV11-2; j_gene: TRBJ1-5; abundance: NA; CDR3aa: CASSSKTGGNVGNQPQHF; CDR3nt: TGTGCCAGCAGCTCAAAGACAGGGGGCAATGTTGGGAATCAGCCCCAGCATTTT
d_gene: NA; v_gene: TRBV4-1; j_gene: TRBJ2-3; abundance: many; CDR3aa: CASSQERGRGQGTDTQYF; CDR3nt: TGCGCCAGCAGCCAAGAAAGGGGAAGGGGCCAGGGCACAGATACGCAGTATTTT
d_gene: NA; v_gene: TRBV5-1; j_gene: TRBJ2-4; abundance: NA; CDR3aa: CASSLDTGRNIQYF; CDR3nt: TGCGCCAGCAGCTTGGATACAGGGCGAAACATTCAGTACTTC
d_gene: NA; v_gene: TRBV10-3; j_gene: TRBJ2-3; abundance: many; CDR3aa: CAISESIGKTSTDTQYF; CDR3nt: TGTGCCATCAGTGAGTCGATTGGCAAAACTAGCACAGATACGCAGTATTTT
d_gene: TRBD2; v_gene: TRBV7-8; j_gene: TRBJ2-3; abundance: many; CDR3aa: CASSLPLLAGVTDTQYF; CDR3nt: TGTGCCAGCAGCCTGCCTCTACTAGCGGGGGTCACAGATACGCAGTATTTT
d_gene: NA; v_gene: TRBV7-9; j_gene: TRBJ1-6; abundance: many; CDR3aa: CASSGPGSYNSPLHF; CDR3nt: TGTGCCAGCAGCGGTCCAGGGTCCTATAATTCACCCCTCCACTTT
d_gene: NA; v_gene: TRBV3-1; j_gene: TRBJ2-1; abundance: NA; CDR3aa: CASSLAAGWGTNEQFF; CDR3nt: TGTGCCAGCAGCCTAGCCGCGGGGTGGGGGACGAATGAGCAGTTCTTC
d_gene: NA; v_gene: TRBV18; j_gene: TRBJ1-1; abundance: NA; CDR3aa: CASSPGEGHTEAFF; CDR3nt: TGTGCCAGCTCACCAGGGGAAGGGCACACTGAAGCTTTCTTT
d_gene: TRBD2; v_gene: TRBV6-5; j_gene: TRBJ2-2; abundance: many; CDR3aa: CASSSPGGRGRVPGELFF; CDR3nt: TGTGCCAGCAGTTCCCCGGGCGGGAGAGGACGAGTGCCCGGGGAGCTGTTTTTT
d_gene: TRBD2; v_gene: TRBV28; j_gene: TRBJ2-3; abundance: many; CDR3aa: CASSLPLAGFTDTQYF; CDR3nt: TGTGCCAGCAGTTTACCGCTAGCGGGGTTCACAGATACGCAGTATTTT
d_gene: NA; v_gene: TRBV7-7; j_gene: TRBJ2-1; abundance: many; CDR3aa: CASSPGRLNMQFF; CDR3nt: TGTGCCAGCAGCCCAGGCCGCCTAAATATGCAGTTCTTC
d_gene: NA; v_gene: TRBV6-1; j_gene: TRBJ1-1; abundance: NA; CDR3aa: CASYRNGENTEAFF; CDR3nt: TGTGCCAGCTACCGTAACGGAGAGAACACTGAAGCTTTCTTT